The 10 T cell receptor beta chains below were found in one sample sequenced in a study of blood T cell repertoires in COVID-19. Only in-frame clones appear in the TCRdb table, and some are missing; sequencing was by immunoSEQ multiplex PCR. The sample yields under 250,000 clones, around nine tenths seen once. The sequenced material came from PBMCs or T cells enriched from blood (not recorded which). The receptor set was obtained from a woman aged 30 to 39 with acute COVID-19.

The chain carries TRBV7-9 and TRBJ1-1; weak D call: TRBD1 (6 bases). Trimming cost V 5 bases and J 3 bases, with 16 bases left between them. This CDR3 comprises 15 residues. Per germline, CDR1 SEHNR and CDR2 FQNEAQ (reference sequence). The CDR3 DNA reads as TGTGCCAGCAGCCTCCAGGACAGTAAACACACTGAAGCTTTCTTT. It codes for CASSLQDSKHTEAFF.

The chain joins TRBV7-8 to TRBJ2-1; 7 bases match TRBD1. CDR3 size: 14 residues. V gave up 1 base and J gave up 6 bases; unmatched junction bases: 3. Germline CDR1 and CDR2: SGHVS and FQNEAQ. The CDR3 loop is CASSLVTGANEQFF. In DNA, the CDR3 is TGTGCCAGCAGCTTAGTCACAGGGGCCAATGAGCAGTTCTTC.

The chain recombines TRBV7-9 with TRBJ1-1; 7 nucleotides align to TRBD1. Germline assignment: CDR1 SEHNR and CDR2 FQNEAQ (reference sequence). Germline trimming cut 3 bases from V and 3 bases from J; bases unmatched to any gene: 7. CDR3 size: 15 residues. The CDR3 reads CASSLLQGKYTEAFF. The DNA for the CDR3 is TGTGCCAGCAGCTTGCTACAGGGGAAGTACACTGAAGCTTTCTTT. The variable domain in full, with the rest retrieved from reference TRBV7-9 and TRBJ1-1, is DTGVSQNPRHKITKRGQNVTFRCDPISEHNRLYWYRQTLGQGPEFLTYFQNEAQLEKSRLLSDRFSAERPKGSFSTLEIQRTEQGDSAMYLCASSLLQGKYTEAFFGQGTRLTVV.

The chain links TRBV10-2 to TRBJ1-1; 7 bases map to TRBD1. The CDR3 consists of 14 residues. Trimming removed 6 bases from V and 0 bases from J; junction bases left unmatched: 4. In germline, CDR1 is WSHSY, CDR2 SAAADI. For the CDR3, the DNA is TGCGCCAGCAGAAACAGGGGAGTGAACACTGAAGCTTTCTTT. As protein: CASRNRGVNTEAFF.

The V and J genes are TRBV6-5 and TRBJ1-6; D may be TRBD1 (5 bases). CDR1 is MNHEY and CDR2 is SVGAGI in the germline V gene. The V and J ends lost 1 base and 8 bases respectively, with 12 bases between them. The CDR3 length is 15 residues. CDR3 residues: CASSYFQGEDSPLHF. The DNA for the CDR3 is TGTGCCAGCAGTTACTTTCAGGGTGAGGATTCACCCCTCCACTTT.

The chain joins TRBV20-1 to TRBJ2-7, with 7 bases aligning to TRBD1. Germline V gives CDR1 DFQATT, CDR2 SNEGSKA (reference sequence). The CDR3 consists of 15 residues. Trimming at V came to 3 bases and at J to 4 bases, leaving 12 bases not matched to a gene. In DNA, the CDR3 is TGCAGTGCTAGTGTTCCGAGTCGGGGACAGTACGAGCAGTACTTC. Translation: CSASVPSRGQYEQYF.

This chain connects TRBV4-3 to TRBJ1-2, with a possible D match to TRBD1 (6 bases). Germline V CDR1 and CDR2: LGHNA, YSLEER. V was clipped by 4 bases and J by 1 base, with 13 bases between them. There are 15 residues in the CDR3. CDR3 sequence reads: CASSPTGQLNYGYTF. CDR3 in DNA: TGCGCCAGCAGCCCTACCGGACAGCTTAACTATGGCTACACCTTC.

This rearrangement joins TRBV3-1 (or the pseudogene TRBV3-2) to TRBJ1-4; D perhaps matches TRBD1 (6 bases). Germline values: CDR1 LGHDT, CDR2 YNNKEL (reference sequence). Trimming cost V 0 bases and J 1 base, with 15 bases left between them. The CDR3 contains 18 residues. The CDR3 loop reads CASSQDHAIRGTNEKLFF. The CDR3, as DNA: TGTGCCAGCAGCCAAGACCATGCTATCAGGGGAACTAATGAAAAACTGTTTTTT.

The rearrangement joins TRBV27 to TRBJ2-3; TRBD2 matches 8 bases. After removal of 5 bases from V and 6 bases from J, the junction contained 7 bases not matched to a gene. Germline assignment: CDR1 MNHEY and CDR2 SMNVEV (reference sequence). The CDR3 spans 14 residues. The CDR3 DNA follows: TGTGCCAGCAGTCCGGGACTAGAATCGGATACGCAGTATTTT. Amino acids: CASSPGLESDTQYF.

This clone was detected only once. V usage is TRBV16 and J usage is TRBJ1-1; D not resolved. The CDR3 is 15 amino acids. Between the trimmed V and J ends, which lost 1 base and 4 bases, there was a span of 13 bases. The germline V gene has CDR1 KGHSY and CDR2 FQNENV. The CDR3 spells CASSQWWSMATEAFF. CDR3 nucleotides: TGTGCCAGCAGCCAATGGTGGAGTATGGCCACTGAAGCTTTCTTT.